This is a list of T cell receptor beta chains from one sample in a study of HIV-infected patients and healthy controls. TCRdb re-derived calls from the 5' RACE reads in MiXCR, one entry per CDR3 protein. Among about 6,400 distinct CDR3 sequences listed, 9.5% to 13% were seen once. This sample comprised blood, obtained before antiretroviral therapy. These receptors all stem from an adult with HIV infection. Both conserved end residues are part of each CDR3. Each record gives: J gene, D gene, clone size, V gene, CDR3 protein, CDR3 DNA. A D gene is named only where the DNA matches it firmly. The size of a clone is reported for some rows only, either as once, few or many, or as a class for expanded clones.

TRBJ2-7	.	many	TRBV7-8	CASSLGDGSYEQYF	TGTGCCAGCAGCCTTGGAGACGGTTCCTACGAGCAGTACTTC
TRBJ2-1	.	medium-sized	TRBV20-1	CSARVPSSYNEQFF	TGCAGTGCTAGAGTTCCTAGCTCCTACAATGAGCAGTTCTTC
TRBJ2-2	.	few	TRBV23-1	CASSRSRGCTDTGELFF	TGCGCCAGCAGTAGAAGCCGGGGTTGTACGGACACCGGGGAGCTGTTTTTT
TRBJ2-7	.	many	TRBV5-4	CASSLEAYEQYF	TGTGCCAGCAGCTTGGAGGCCTACGAGCAGTACTTC
TRBJ2-5	TRBD1	.	TRBV19	CASRQTGGAETQYF	TGTGCCAGTAGGCAGACAGGGGGCGCGGAGACCCAGTACTTC
TRBJ1-1	.	medium-sized	TRBV7-9	CASSLAPNTEAFF	TGTGCCAGCAGCTTAGCACCGAACACTGAAGCTTTCTTT
TRBJ1-5	TRBD1	.	TRBV28	CASNSGGTGDTYSNQPQHF	TGTGCCAGCAATAGTGGGGGGACAGGGGACACATATAGCAATCAGCCCCAGCATTTT
TRBJ2-7	TRBD2	medium-sized	TRBV15	CATSRGLAGAHEQYF	TGTGCCACCAGCAGAGGACTAGCGGGAGCCCACGAGCAGTACTTC
TRBJ1-3	.	medium-sized	TRBV19	CATRMGNTIYF	TGTGCCACCAGAATGGGAAACACCATATATTTT
TRBJ2-3	.	.	TRBV6-1	CASSEVPVTDTQYF	TGTGCCAGCAGTGAAGTTCCAGTAACAGATACGCAGTATTTT
TRBJ2-1	.	many	TRBV7-8	CASSPHGSYNEQFF	TGTGCCAGCAGCCCCCACGGTTCCTACAATGAGCAGTTCTTC
TRBJ2-1	.	medium-sized	TRBV7-2	CASSLDNEQFF	TGTGCCAGCAGTCTCGACAATGAGCAGTTCTTC
TRBJ2-7	.	medium-sized	TRBV6-1	CASSLEMQGGYEQYF	TGTGCCAGCAGCTTGGAGATGCAGGGGGGGTACGAGCAGTACTTC
TRBJ1-2	.	.	TRBV2	CASIGLINYGYTF	TGTGCCAGCATCGGACTCATTAACTATGGCTACACCTTC
TRBJ2-7	.	many	TRBV19	CASKEGADRLSEQYF	TGTGCCAGTAAGGAGGGGGCGGACCGCCTCTCCGAGCAGTACTTC
TRBJ2-7	TRBD1	medium-sized	TRBV6-5	CASSKTGVGYEQYF	TGTGCCAGCAGTAAAACAGGGGTGGGCTACGAGCAGTACTTC
TRBJ2-1	.	many	TRBV5-1	CASSSSSAQSNEQFF	TGCGCCAGCAGCTCATCTAGCGCACAATCGAATGAGCAGTTCTTC
TRBJ2-7	.	.	TRBV24-1	CATSQDYEQYF	TGTGCCACCAGTCAGGACTACGAGCAGTACTTC
TRBJ2-1	TRBD2	many	TRBV7-2	CASSQGLAGPNEQFF	TGTGCCAGCAGCCAGGGACTAGCGGGGCCCAATGAGCAGTTCTTC
TRBJ1-5	TRBD1	.	TRBV2	CASSEGTGAQPQHF	TGTGCCAGCAGTGAAGGGACAGGGGCTCAGCCCCAGCATTTT
TRBJ2-1	TRBD2	many	TRBV7-2	CASSVRGGRAYEQFF	TGTGCCAGCAGCGTTCGGGGCGGGAGGGCCTATGAGCAGTTCTTC
TRBJ2-3	.	many	TRBV2	CASRLMASTDTQYF	TGTGCCAGCAGACTGATGGCTAGCACAGATACGCAGTATTTT
TRBJ2-1	.	many	TRBV7-2	CASSSGSPQFF	TGTGCCAGCAGCTCTGGGAGTCCCCAGTTCTTC
TRBJ2-5	TRBD2	medium-sized	TRBV5-1	CASSTRGGQETQYF	TGCGCCAGCAGCACCCGGGGGGGGCAAGAGACCCAGTACTTC
TRBJ1-4	TRBD1	many	TRBV12-3/TRBV12-4	CASRRLRDSGNEKLFF	TGTGCCAGCAGGCGACTCCGGGACAGCGGTAATGAAAAACTGTTTTTT
TRBJ1-2	.	many	TRBV12-3/TRBV12-4	CASGANYGYTF	TGTGCCAGCGGCGCTAACTATGGCTACACCTTC
TRBJ2-3	TRBD1	.	TRBV5-1	CASSPTGHSTDTQYF	TGCGCCAGCAGCCCGACAGGGCACAGCACAGATACGCAGTATTTT
TRBJ2-3	.	few	TRBV10-3	CAITKTELGTDTQYF	TGTGCCATCACCAAGACAGAGTTGGGCACAGATACGCAGTATTTT
TRBJ1-2	.	medium-sized	TRBV5-1	CASSLVLGASYGYTF	TGCGCCAGCAGCTTGGTGCTGGGGGCCAGCTATGGCTACACCTTC
TRBJ2-1	.	many	TRBV11-2	CASTFPGRDEQFF	TGTGCCAGCACCTTCCCAGGCCGAGATGAGCAGTTCTTC
TRBJ2-3	TRBD2	medium-sized	TRBV4-1	CASSQDRTGGPSDTQYF	TGCGCCAGCAGCCAAGATAGAACGGGAGGGCCATCAGATACGCAGTATTTT
TRBJ1-1	.	few	TRBV4-1	CASSHDRITEAFF	TGCGCCAGCAGCCACGACAGAATTACTGAAGCTTTCTTT
TRBJ1-1	.	medium-sized	TRBV5-1	CASSFSGDTEAFF	TGCGCCAGCAGCTTTTCAGGGGACACTGAAGCTTTCTTT
TRBJ2-5	TRBD2	medium-sized	TRBV28	CASSVAGLAGVEETQYF	TGTGCCAGCAGTGTTGCCGGACTAGCGGGAGTGGAAGAGACCCAGTACTTC
TRBJ1-1	.	many	TRBV13	CASSLGEAFF	TGTGCCAGCAGCTTAGGTGAAGCTTTCTTT
TRBJ1-1	.	medium-sized	TRBV12-3/TRBV12-4	CASSLGTSNTEAFF	TGTGCCAGCAGTTTAGGCACCTCGAACACTGAAGCTTTCTTT
TRBJ1-1	TRBD1	medium-sized	TRBV7-8	CASSFMTGGLNTEAFF	TGTGCCAGCAGCTTTATGACAGGGGGTCTAAACACTGAAGCTTTCTTT
TRBJ2-1	.	many	TRBV9	CASSVGGLGGGLNEQFF	TGTGCCAGCAGCGTGGGTGGTTTGGGCGGGGGCCTAAATGAGCAGTTCTTC
TRBJ2-1	.	few	TRBV9	CASSVPYNEQFF	TGTGCCAGCAGCGTTCCATACAATGAGCAGTTCTTC
TRBJ2-1	TRBD2	medium-sized	TRBV6-5	CASSYSTLAGADEQFF	TGTGCCAGCAGTTACTCGACTCTAGCGGGAGCGGATGAGCAGTTCTTC
TRBJ1-5	.	medium-sized	TRBV28	CASSIEGNQPQHF	TGTGCCAGCAGTATAGAGGGGAATCAGCCCCAGCATTTT
TRBJ2-7	TRBD2	many	TRBV5-1	CASSSLLAGVDEQYF	TGCGCCAGCAGCTCGTTACTAGCGGGAGTCGACGAGCAGTACTTC
TRBJ2-7	TRBD1	.	TRBV5-1	CASSQTGTGVYEQYF	TGCGCCAGCAGCCAAACCGGGACAGGGGTATACGAGCAGTACTTC
TRBJ2-3	.	medium-sized	TRBV10-3	CAISVRSYTDTQYF	TGTGCCATCAGCGTCCGGAGTTACACAGATACGCAGTATTTT
TRBJ1-1	.	medium-sized	TRBV10-3	CAISDFLMNTEAFF	TGTGCCATCAGTGATTTTCTCATGAACACTGAAGCTTTCTTT
TRBJ1-6	.	many	TRBV5-1	CASRPDYNSPLHF	TGCGCCAGCAGACCGGACTATAATTCACCCCTCCACTTT
TRBJ2-3	TRBD2	medium-sized	TRBV18	CASSEYPGLAGGRTDTQYF	TGTGCCAGCTCGGAGTATCCGGGACTAGCGGGAGGGCGGACAGATACGCAGTATTTT
TRBJ1-2	.	.	TRBV4-2	CASSQDWGPIGYTF	TGTGCCAGCAGCCAAGATTGGGGGCCGATTGGCTACACCTTC
TRBJ2-5	.	medium-sized	TRBV20-1	CSAGPEETQYF	TGCAGTGCTGGACCCGAGGAGACCCAGTACTTC
TRBJ2-1	.	.	TRBV7-2	CASSLVIEQFF	TGTGCCAGCAGCTTAGTTATTGAGCAGTTCTTC
TRBJ2-7	.	medium-sized	TRBV28	CASSRGPVYEQYF	TGTGCCAGCAGCCGAGGACCTGTCTACGAGCAGTACTTC